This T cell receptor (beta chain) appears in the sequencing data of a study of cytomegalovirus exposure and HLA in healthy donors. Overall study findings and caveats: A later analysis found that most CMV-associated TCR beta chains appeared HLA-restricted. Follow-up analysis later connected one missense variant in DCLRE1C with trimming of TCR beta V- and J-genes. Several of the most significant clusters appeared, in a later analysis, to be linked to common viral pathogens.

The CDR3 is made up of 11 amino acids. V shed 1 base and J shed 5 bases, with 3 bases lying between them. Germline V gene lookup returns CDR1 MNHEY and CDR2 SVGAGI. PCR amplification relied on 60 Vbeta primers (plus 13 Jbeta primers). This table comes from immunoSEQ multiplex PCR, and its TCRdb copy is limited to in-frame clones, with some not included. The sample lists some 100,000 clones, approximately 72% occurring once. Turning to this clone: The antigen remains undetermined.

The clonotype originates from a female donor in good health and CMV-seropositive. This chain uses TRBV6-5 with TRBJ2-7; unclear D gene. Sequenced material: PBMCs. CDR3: CASSYLNEQYF. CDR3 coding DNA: TGTGCCAGCAGTTACTTAAACGAGCAGTACTTC.